This T cell receptor (beta chain) is from a study of PD-L1 blockade in urothelial cancer. Overall study findings and caveats: Below-median pretreatment blood TCR clonality was associated with improved progression-free and overall survival.

Data came from immunoSEQ multiplex PCR; TCRdb stores just in-frame clones and leaves some out. This table has about 70,000 clones, approximately 80% appearing once. CDR1 is MGHRA and CDR2 is YSYEKL in the germline V gene. The V end lost 3 bases, the J end lost 1 base, and 10 bases lay between the germline ends. CDR3 length: 15 amino acids. Details on this clone: Its antigen is as yet unknown.

This chain links TRBV4-1 with TRBJ1-5; D not resolved. The source was PBMCs, collected around atezolizumab (anti-PD-L1) treatment. The receptor comes from a man aged 65-85 years with urothelial cancer. The CDR3 DNA sequence: TGCGCCAGCAGCCAGGAGGTGTGGAGCAATCAGCCCCAGCATTTT. It is translated as CASSQEVWSNQPQHF.